This is a list of T cell receptor beta chains from one sample in a study of shared clonotypes between healthy human individuals. The table came from immunoSEQ multiplex PCR; TCRdb's copy has only in-frame clones and leaves some out. The sample holds 450,000 to 700,000 clones, around 95% seen once. Material for sequencing was naive CD8+ T cells sorted from blood. Receptor source: a woman in her thirties in good health. Both conserved end residues are part of each CDR3. D genes are given only for firm matches. Rows may omit the clone size; those that give it use once, few, many or a size class.

>TRBD2|TRBV27|TRBJ2-1|NA
CASTSSMWEGSYNEQFF
TGTGCCAGCACATCCTCTATGTGGGAGGGTTCCTACAATGAGCAGTTCTTC
>TRBD1|TRBV7-9|TRBJ2-3|NA
CASSSDRDLDTQYF
TGTGCCAGCAGCTCGGACAGGGACCTAGATACGCAGTATTTT
>NA|TRBV27|TRBJ2-3|NA
CASSWGGTDTQYF
TGTGCCAGCAGTTGGGGGGGCACAGATACGCAGTATTTT
>TRBD2|TRBV7-6|TRBJ2-1|NA
CASRLGHQRGYNEQFF
TGTGCCAGCAGATTAGGGCACCAGCGGGGCTACAATGAGCAGTTCTTC
>NA|TRBV27|TRBJ2-1|once
CASNRASSYNEQFF
TGTGCCAGCAATCGGGCAAGCTCCTACAATGAGCAGTTCTTC
>TRBD2|TRBV19|TRBJ2-7|NA
CASSTRRGGPYEQYF
TGTGCCAGTAGTACCCGGAGGGGAGGGCCTTACGAGCAGTACTTC
>NA|TRBV4-1|TRBJ2-5|once
CASSQVVQGLKETQYF
TGCGCCAGCAGCCAAGTGGTTCAGGGATTGAAAGAGACCCAGTACTTC
>TRBD2|TRBV27|TRBJ2-1|NA
CASSLLAGTYNEQFF
TGTGCCAGCAGCCTCTTAGCGGGTACCTACAATGAGCAGTTCTTC
>TRBD2|TRBV11-3|TRBJ2-3|NA
CASSLSLAGDTQYF
TGTGCCAGCAGCTTATCACTAGCGGGAGATACGCAGTATTTT
>NA|TRBV11-2|TRBJ2-1|NA
CASSSGYRGPDNEQFF
TGTGCCAGCAGCTCGGGGTACCGAGGTCCGGACAATGAGCAGTTCTTC
>NA|TRBV21-1|TRBJ2-5|NA
CASRGAWEREEETQYF
TGTGCCAGCAGGGGGGCTTGGGAGCGGGAGGAAGAGACCCAGTACTTC
>NA|TRBV5-1|TRBJ1-2|NA
CASSYPGGYGYTF
TGCGCCAGCAGCTACCCTGGGGGATATGGCTACACCTTC
>NA|TRBV9|TRBJ2-1|NA
CASSVEEAPYNEQFF
TGTGCCAGCAGCGTAGAGGAGGCCCCTTACAATGAGCAGTTCTTC
>NA|TRBV7-2|TRBJ1-1|once
CASSLGVLNTEAFF
TGTGCCAGCAGCTTAGGAGTGTTGAACACTGAAGCTTTCTTT
>NA|TRBV21-1|TRBJ2-7|NA
CASSKVVALSSYEQYF
TGTGCCAGCAGCAAAGTCGTAGCGTTAAGCTCCTACGAGCAGTACTTC
>NA|TRBV7-9|TRBJ2-2|once
CASSLLGGGAGELFF
TGTGCCAGCAGCTTATTAGGCGGTGGAGCCGGGGAGCTGTTTTTT
>NA|TRBV28|TRBJ2-7|NA
CASSLSTYEQYF
TGTGCCAGCAGTTTAAGTACCTACGAGCAGTACTTC
>TRBD1|TRBV4-1|TRBJ2-5|NA
CASSQDGDRGETQYF
TGCGCCAGCAGCCAAGATGGGGACAGGGGGGAGACCCAGTACTTC
>NA|TRBV5-6|TRBJ2-3|once
CASSLAYDTDTQYF
TGTGCCAGCAGCTTGGCTTACGACACAGATACGCAGTATTTT
>TRBD1|TRBV7-9|TRBJ1-2|NA
CASSLGVTGTVYGYTF
TGTGCCAGCAGCTTAGGAGTGACAGGGACCGTCTATGGCTACACCTTC
>NA|TRBV27|TRBJ1-1|NA
CASSLGGFRMNTEAFF
TGTGCCAGCAGTTTGGGCGGATTCCGCATGAACACTGAAGCTTTCTTT
>TRBD1|TRBV2|TRBJ2-7|NA
CASTLSGTGGANLLEQYF
TGTGCCAGCACCTTATCCGGGACAGGGGGAGCAAATCTCCTCGAGCAGTACTTC
>NA|TRBV4-1|TRBJ2-1|NA
CASSPAGTNEQFF
TGCGCCAGCAGCCCCGCCGGCACCAATGAGCAGTTCTTC